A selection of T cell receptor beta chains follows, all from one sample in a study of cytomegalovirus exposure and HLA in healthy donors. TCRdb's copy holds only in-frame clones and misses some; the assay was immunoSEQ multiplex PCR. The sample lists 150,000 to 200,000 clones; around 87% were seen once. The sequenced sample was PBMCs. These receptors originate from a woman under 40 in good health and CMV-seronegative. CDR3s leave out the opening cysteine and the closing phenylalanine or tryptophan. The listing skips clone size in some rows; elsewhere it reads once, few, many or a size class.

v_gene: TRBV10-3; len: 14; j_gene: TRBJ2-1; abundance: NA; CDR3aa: AISESSGGIYNEQF
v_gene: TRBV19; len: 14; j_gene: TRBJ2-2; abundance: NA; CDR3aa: ASSMGRHSNTGELF
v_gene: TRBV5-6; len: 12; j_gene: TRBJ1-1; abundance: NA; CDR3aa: ASSLVGAGTEAF
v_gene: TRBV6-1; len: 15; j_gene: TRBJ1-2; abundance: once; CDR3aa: ASSEATGFPRINGYT
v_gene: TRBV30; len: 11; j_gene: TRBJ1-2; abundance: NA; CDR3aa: AWSGGTGDGYT
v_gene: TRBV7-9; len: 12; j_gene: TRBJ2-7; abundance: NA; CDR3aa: ASSLAEYSYEQY
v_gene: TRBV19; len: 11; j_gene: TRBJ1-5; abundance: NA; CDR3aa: ASRDRGNQPQH
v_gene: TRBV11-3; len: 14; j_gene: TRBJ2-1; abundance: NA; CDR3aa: ASSQSAGPAGNEQF
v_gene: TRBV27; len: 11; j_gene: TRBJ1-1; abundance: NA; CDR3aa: ASSTRQGTEAF
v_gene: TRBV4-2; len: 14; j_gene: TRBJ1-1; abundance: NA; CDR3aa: ASSPERGIWSTEAF
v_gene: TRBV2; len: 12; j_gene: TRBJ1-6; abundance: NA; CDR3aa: ASVVGTGNSPLH
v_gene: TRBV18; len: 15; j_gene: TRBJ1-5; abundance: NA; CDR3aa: ASSPGLPEHSNQPQH
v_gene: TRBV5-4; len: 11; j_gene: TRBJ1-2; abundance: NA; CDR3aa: ASSFGDNYGYT
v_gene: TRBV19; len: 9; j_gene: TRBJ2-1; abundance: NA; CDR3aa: ASKGLFEQF
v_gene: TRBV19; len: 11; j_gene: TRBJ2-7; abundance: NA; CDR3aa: ASSRTTTYEQY
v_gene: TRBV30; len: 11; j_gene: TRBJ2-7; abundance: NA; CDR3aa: AWSVGQLYEQY
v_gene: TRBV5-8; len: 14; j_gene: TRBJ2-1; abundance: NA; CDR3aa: ASSLGPAGGNNEQF
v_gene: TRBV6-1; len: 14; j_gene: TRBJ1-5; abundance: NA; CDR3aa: ASSEAEGQQNQPQH
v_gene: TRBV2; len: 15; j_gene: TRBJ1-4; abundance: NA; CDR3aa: ASNGRGAGPLREELF
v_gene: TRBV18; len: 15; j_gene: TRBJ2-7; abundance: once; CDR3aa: ASSPRVRGTHSYEQY
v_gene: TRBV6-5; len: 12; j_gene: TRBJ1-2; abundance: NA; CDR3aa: ASSYQTGNYGYT
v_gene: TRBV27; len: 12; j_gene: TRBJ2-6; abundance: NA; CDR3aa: ASSPRSGANVLT
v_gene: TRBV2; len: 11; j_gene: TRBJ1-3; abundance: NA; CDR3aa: ASSAGPGNTIY
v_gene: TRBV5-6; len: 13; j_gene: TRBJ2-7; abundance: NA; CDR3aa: ASSLLAGAANEQY
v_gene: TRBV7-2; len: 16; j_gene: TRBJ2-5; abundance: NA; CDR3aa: ASSIPREGTSSRETQY
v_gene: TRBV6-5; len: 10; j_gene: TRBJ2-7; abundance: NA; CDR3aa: ASGREDYEQY
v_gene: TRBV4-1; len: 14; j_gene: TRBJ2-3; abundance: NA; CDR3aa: ASSHSGRVSTDTQY
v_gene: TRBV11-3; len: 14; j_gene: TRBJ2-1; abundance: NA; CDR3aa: ASSRERVISYNEQF
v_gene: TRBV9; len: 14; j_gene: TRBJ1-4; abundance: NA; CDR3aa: ASSAWDGTGGEKLF
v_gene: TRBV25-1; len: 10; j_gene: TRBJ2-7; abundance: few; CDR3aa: ASSDARYEQY
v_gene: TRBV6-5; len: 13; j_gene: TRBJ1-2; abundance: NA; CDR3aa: ASSYMGQGAFGYT